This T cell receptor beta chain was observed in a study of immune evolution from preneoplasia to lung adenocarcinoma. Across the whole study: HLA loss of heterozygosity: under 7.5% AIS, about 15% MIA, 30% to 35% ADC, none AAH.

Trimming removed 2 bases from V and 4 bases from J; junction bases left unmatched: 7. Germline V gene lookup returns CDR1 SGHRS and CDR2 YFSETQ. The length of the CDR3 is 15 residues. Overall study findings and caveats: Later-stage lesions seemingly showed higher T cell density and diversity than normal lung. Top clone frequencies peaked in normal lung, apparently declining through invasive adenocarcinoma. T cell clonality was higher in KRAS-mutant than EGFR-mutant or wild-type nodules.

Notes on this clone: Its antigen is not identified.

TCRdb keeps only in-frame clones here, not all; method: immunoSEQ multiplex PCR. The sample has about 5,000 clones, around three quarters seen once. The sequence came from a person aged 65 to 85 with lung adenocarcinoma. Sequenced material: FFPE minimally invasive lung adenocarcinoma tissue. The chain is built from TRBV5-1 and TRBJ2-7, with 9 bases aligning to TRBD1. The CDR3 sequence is CASSFGTGLLYEQYF. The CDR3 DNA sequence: TGCGCCAGCAGCTTCGGGACAGGGTTATTGTACGAGCAGTACTTC.